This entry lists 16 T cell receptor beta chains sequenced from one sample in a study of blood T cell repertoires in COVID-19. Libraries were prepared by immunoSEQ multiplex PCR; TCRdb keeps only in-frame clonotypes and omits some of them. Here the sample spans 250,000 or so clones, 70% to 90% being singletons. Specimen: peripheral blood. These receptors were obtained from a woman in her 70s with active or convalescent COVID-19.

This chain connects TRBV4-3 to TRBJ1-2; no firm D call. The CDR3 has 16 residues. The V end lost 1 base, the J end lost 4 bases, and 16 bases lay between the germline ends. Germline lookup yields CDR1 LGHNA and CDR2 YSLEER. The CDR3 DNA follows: TGCGCCAGCAGCCAAGGCAGATCAAACCCCGCCTATGGCTACACCTTC. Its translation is CASSQGRSNPAYGYTF.

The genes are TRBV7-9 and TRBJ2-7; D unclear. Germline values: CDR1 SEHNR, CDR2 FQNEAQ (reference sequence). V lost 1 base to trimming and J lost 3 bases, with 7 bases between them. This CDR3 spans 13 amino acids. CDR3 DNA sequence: TGTGCCAGCAGCTTAGGGCGGAACTACGAGCAGTACTTC. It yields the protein CASSLGRNYEQYF.

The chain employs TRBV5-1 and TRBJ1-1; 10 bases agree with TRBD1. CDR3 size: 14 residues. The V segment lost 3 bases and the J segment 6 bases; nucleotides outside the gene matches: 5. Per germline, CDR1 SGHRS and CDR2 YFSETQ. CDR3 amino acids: CASSWGQGLPEAFF. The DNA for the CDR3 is TGCGCCAGCAGCTGGGGACAGGGGTTGCCTGAAGCTTTCTTT.

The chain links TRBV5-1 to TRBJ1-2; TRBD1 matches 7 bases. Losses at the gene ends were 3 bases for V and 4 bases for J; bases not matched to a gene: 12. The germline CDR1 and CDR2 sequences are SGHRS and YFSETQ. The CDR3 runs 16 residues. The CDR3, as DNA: TGCGCCAGCAGCTCCGATTCTCTCGGGACAGTCTATGGCTACACCTTC. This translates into CASSSDSLGTVYGYTF. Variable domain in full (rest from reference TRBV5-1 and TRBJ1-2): KAGVTQTPRYLIKTRGQQVTLSCSPISGHRSVSWYQQTPGQGLQFLFEYFSETQRNKGNFPGRFSGRQFSNSRSEMNVSTLELGDSALYLCASSSDSLGTVYGYTFGSGTRLTVV.

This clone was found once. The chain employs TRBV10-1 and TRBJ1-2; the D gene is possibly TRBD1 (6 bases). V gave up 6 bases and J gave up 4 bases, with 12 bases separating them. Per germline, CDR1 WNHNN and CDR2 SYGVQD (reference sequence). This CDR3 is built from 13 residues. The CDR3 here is CASSQQGSYGYTF. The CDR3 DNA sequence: TGCGCCAGCAGCCAACAGGGATCCTATGGCTACACCTTC.

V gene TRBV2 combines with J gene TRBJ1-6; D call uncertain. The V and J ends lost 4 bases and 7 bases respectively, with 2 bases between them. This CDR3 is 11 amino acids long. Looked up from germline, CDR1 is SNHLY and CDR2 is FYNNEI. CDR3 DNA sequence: TGTGCCAGCAGTGTAAATTCACCCCTCCACTTT. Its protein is CASSVNSPLHF.

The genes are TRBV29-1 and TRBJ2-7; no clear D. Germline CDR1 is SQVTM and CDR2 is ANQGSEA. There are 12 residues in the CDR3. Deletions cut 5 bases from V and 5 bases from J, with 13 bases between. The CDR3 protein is CSVLVSSDEQYF. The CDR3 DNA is TGCAGCGTTCTCGTGAGTTCGGACGAGCAGTACTTC.

CDR3 sequence: CASSPSPYREAIYF. The CDR3, as DNA: TGTGCCAGCAGCCCCTCCCCTTACAGGGAAGCCATATATTTT. The rearrangement links TRBV7-2 to TRBJ1-3; D is perhaps TRBD1 (6 bases). V lost 5 bases and J 11 bases, leaving 19 bases between the germline ends. This CDR3 has 14 residues. Germline loops: CDR1 SGHTA, CDR2 FQGNSA.

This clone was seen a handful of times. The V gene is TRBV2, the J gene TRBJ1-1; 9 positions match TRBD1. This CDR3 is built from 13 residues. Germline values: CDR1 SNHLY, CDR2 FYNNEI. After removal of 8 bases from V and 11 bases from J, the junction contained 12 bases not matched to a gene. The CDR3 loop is CASHGTGMFSAFF. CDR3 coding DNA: TGTGCCAGCCACGGGACAGGGATGTTTAGTGCTTTCTTT.

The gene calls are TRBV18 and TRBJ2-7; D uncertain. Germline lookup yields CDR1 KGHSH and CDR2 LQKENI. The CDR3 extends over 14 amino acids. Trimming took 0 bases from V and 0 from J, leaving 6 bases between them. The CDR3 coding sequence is TGTGCCAGCTCACCACCTACCAGCTCCTACGAGCAGTACTTC. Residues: CASSPPTSSYEQYF.

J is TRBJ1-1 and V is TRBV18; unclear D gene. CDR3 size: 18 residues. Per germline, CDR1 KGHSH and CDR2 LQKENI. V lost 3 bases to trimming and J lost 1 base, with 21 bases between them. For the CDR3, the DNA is TGTGCCAGCTCACCGGTGTTAAGCCCCACGTTAAGGAACACTGAAGCTTTCTTT. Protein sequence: CASSPVLSPTLRNTEAFF.

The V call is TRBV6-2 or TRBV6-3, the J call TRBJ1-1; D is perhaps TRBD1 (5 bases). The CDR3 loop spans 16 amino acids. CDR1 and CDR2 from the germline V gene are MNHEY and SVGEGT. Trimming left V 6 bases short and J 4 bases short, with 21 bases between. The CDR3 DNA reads TGTGCCAGCAGCCCTCGGTCGGGGGGTTTGGGCACTGAAGCTTTCTTT. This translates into CASSPRSGGLGTEAFF.

The CDR3 spells CASSLRDSAANSPLHF. The CDR3 nucleotides read TGCGCCAGCAGCTTAAGGGACAGCGCAGCCAATTCACCCCTCCACTTT. This chain connects TRBV5-1 to TRBJ1-6; 7 nucleotides match TRBD1. The germline gives CDR1 SGHRS, CDR2 YFSETQ. There are 16 residues in the CDR3. V dropped 2 bases and J dropped 7; count of bases not matched to a gene: 9.

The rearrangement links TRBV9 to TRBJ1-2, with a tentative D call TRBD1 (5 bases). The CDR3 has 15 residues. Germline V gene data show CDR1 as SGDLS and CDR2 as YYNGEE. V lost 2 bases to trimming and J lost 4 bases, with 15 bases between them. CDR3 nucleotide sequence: TGTGCCAGCAGCGTTGGGGGAGGATATAGCTATGGCTACACCTTC. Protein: CASSVGGGYSYGYTF.

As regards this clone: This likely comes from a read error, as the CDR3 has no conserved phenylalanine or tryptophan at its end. CDR3 in amino acids: CSARRTAGYTV. CDR3 in DNA: TGCAGTGCGAGGCGGACAGCAGGCTACACCGTC. The J gene is TRBJ1-2, the V gene TRBV20-1, with a weak D call TRBD1 (6 bases). Germline V gene sequence: CDR1 DFQATT, CDR2 SNEGSKA (reference sequence). The CDR3 sequence is 11 residues long. The ends were cut back, 6 bases at V and 8 bases at J, with 13 bases in the middle.

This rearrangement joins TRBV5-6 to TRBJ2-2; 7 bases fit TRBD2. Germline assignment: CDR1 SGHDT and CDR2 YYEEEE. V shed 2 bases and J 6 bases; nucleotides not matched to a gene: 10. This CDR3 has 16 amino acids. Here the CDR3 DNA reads TGTGCCAGCAGCTTAAGTTCTAGCGGTTTCTCCGGGGAGCTGTTTTTT. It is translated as CASSLSSSGFSGELFF.